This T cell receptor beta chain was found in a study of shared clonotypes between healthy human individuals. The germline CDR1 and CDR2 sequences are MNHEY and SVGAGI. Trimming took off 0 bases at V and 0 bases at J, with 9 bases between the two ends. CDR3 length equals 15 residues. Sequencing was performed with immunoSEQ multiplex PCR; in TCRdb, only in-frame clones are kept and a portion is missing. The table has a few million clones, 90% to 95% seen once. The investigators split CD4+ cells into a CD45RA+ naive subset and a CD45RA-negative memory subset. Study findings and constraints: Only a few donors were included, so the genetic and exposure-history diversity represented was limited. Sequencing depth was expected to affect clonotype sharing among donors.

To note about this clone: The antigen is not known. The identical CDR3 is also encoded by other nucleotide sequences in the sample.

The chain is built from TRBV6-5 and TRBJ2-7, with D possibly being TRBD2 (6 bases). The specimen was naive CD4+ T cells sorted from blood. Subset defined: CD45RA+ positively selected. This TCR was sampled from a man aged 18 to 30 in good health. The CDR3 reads CASSYSTSGSYEQYF. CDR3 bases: TGTGCCAGCAGTTACTCGACTAGTGGCTCCTACGAGCAGTACTTC.